One TCR beta chain is described in this entry. The antigen is unknown. This sample was taken from a study of monozygotic twins with inflammatory bowel disease. Regarding the study as a whole: Data gave no support to a single strong signal or clonotype associated with IBD. Researchers report that IBD patients shared fewer clonotypes with others than healthy twins, especially amid disease activity.

Phlebotomy per donor yielded a single 2.5 ml blood sample. Each CDR3 protein gets one entry in TCRdb, which reprocessed the 5' RACE reads and gives no DNA. The sample holds some 200,000 distinct CDR3 sequences. The CDR3 contains 16 residues. Germline CDR1 MNHNS, CDR2 SASEGT. Sequencing was carried out using blood. The source is a human donor with ulcerative colitis or Crohn's disease, or a healthy co-twin of an affected twin (not recorded which). V is TRBV6-1 and J is TRBJ2-1; TCRdb's D gene call, TRBD2, goes unchecked for lack of DNA. The CDR3 is CASSPFRSGGWGEQFF.